The clone carrying this T cell receptor (beta chain) occurred many times. Unique molecular identifiers were used to barcode this TCRbeta library. In TCRdb, the PCR reads were re-called with MiXCR into one record per CDR3 protein. The table includes nearly 550,000 distinct CDR3 sequences, about 16% detected once. CDR3 length equals 14 residues. V was clipped by 7 bases and J by 5 bases; unmatched bases: 8. The sample comes from a study of T-cell reconstitution after alpha-beta-depleted transplantation in children. This chain joins TRBV12-3 or TRBV12-4 and TRBJ2-1, with 7 bases identical to TRBD2. The sequence derives from a human donor who donated a stem cell graft to a child with acute lymphoblastic leukemia. The specimen was PBMCs from the stem cell graft donor, collected from the stem cell graft. In DNA, the CDR3 is TGTGCCAGCATTCAAGCGGGACTCGACAATGAGCAGTTCTTC. Amino acid sequence: CASIQAGLDNEQFF.